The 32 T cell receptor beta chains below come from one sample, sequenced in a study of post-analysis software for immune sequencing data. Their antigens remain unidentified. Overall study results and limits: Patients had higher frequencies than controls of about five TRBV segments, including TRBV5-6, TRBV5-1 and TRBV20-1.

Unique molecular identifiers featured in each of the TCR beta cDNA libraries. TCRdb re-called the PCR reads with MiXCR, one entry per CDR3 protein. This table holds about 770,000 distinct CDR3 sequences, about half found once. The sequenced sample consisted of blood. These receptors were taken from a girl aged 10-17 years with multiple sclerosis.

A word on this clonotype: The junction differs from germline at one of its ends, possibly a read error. The CDR3 here is CAWENSGANVLTF. The CDR3 region has the DNA TGTGCCTGGGAAAACTCTGGGGCCAACGTCTTGACTTTC. The V and J genes are TRBV30 and TRBJ2-6, with a tentative D call TRBD1 (5 bases). Germline loops: CDR1 GTSNPN, CDR2 SVGIG (reference sequence). The CDR3 runs to 13 residues.

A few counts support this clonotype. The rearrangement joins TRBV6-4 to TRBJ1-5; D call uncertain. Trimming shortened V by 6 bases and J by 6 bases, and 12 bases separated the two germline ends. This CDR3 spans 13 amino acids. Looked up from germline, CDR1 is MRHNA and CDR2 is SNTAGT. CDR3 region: CASRAPGCQPQHF. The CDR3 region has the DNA TGTGCCAGCAGGGCACCTGGGTGTCAGCCCCAGCATTTT.

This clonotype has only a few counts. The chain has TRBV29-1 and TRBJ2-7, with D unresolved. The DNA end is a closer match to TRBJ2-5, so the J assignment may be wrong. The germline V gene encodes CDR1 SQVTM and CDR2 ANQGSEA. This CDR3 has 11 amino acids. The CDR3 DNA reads TGCAGCGTTGATTTAGGGGAGACCCAGTACTTC. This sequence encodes CSVDLGETQYF.

In nucleotides, the CDR3 is TGCGCCAGCAGTCCATCGGGGGCCCACTTTGGCTACACCTTC. It encodes CASSPSGAHFGYTF. The chain employs TRBV4-3 and TRBJ1-2; D is perhaps TRBD1 (6 bases). The CDR3 is 14 residues long. Germline V gene data show CDR1 as LGHNA and CDR2 as YSLEER. V dropped 6 bases and J dropped 7 bases, with 18 bases sitting between them.

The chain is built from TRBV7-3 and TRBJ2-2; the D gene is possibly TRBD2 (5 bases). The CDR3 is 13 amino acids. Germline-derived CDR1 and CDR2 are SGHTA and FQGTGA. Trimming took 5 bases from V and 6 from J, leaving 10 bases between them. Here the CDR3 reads CASSRTRSGELFF. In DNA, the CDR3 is TGTGCCAGCAGCCGAACTAGGTCCGGGGAGCTGTTTTTT. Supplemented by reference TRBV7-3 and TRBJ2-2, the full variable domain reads GAGVSQTPSNKVTEKGKYVELRCDPISGHTALYWYRQSLGQGPEFLIYFQGTGAADDSGLPNDRFFAVRPEGSVSTLKIQRTERGDSAVYLCASSRTRSGELFFGEGSRLTVL.

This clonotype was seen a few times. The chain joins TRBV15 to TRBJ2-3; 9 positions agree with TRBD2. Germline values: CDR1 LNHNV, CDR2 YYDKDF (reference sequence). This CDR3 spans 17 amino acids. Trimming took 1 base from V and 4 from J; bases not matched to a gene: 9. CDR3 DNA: TGTGCCACCAGCAGAGGACTAGCGGCGCTCTCCGCAGATACGCAGTATTTT. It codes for CATSRGLAALSADTQYF.

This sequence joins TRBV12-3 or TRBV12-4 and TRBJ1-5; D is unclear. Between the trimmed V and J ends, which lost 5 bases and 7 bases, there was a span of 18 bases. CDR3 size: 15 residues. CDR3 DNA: TGTGCCAGCAGTGACCGGACGGGGATGACACAGCCCCAGCATTTT. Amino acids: CASSDRTGMTQPQHF.

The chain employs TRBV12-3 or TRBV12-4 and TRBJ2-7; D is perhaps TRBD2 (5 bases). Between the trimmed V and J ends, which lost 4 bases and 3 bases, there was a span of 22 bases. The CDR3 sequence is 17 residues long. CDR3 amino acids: CASSSYPGLTAFYEQYF. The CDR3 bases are TGTGCCAGCAGTTCCTACCCCGGACTGACCGCATTCTACGAGCAGTACTTC.

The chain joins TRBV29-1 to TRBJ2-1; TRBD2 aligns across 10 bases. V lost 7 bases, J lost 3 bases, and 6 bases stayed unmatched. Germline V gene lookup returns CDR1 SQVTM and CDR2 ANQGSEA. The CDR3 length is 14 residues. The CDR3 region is CSGGAGGNYNEQFF. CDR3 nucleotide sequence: TGCAGCGGGGGAGCGGGAGGGAACTACAATGAGCAGTTCTTC.

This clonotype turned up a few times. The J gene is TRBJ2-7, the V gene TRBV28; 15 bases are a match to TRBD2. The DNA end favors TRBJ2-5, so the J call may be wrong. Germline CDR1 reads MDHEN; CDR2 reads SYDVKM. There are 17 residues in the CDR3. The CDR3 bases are TGTGCCAGCCAGGGACTAGCGGGAGGATTCAGGCTAGAGACCCAGTACTTC. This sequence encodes CASQGLAGGFRLETQYF.

The CDR3 DNA reads TGTGCCAGCAGCGGGGGCTGGGAGACCCAGTACTTC. Translation gives CASSGGWETQYF. The chain links TRBV28 to TRBJ2-7; tentatively, D is TRBD1 or TRBD2 (6 bases each). The DNA end favors TRBJ2-5, so the J call may be wrong. The CDR3 totals 12 residues. Per germline, CDR1 MDHEN and CDR2 SYDVKM.

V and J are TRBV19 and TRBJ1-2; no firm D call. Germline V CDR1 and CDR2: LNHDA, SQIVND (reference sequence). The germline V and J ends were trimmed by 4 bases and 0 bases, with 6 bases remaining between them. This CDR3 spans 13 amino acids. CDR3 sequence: CASSTRANYGYTF. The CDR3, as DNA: TGTGCCAGTAGTACGAGAGCTAACTATGGCTACACCTTC.

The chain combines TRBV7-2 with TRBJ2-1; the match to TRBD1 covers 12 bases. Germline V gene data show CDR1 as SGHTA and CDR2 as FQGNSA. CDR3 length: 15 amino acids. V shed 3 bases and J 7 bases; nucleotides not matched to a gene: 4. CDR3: CASSFRDRGQNEQFF. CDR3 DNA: TGTGCCAGCAGCTTCCGGGACAGGGGGCAAAATGAGCAGTTCTTC.

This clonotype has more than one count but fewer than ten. CDR3 loop: CSVDVPYNEQFF. Written as DNA, the CDR3 is TGCAGCGTTGATGTTCCCTACAATGAGCAGTTCTTC. This chain links TRBV29-1 with TRBJ2-1, with D unclear. CDR1 SQVTM and CDR2 ANQGSEA come from the germline V gene. V dropped 3 bases and J dropped 2 bases, with 5 bases sitting between them. This CDR3 comprises 12 residues.

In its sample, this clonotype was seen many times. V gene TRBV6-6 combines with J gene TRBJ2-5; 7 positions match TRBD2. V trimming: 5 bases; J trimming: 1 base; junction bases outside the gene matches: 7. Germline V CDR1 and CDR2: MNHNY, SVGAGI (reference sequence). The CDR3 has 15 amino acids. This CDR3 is CASSNRAGPQETQYF. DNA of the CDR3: TGTGCCAGCAGTAACCGAGCGGGGCCCCAAGAGACCCAGTACTTC.

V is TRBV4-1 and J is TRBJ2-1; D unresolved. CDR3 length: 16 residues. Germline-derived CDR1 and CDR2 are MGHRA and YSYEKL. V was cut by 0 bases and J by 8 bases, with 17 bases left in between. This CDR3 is CASSQEDRVDQDEQFF. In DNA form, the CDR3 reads TGCGCCAGCAGCCAAGAGGATAGGGTAGATCAAGATGAGCAGTTCTTC.

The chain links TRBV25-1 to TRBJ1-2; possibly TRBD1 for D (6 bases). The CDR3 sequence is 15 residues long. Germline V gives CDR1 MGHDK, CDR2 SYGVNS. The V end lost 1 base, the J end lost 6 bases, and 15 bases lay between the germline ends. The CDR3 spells CASSELGTREDGYTF. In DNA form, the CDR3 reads TGTGCCAGCAGTGAATTAGGGACAAGGGAAGATGGCTACACCTTC.

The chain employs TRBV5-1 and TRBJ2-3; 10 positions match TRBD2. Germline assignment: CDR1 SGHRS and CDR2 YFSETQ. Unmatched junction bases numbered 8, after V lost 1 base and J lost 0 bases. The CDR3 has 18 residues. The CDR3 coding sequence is TGCGCCAGCAGCTTGATAATTCTAGCGGGAGAGAGCACAGATACGCAGTATTTT. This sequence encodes CASSLIILAGESTDTQYF.

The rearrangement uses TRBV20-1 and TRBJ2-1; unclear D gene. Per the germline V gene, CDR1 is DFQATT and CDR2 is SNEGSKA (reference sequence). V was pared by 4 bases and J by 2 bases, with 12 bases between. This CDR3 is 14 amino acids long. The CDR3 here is CSANQRPAYNEQFF. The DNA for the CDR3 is TGCAGTGCTAATCAACGCCCGGCCTACAATGAGCAGTTCTTC.

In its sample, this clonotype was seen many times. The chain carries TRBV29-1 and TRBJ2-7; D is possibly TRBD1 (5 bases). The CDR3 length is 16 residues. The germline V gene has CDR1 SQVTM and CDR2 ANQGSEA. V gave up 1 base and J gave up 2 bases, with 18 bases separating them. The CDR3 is CSVEGGARFAPYEQYF. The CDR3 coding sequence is TGCAGCGTTGAAGGGGGCGCTAGATTTGCCCCCTACGAGCAGTACTTC.

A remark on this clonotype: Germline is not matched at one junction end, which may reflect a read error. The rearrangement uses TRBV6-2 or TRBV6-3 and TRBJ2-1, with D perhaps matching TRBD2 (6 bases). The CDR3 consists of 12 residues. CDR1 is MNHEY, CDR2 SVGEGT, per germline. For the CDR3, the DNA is TGTGCCAGCAGTAGACTAGGGAACGAGCAGTGCTTC. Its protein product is CASSRLGNEQCF.

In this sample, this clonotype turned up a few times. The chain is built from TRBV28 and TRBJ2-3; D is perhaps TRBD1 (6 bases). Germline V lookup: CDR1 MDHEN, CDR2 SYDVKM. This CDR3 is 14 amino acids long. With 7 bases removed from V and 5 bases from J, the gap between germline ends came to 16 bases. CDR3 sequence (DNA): TGTGCCAGCACCCCTGGGGGCGGGCGAGATACGCAGTATTTT. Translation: CASTPGGGRDTQYF.

CDR3 nucleotides: TGTGCCAGCAGCTTAACGGATTCTGGGGCCAACGTCCTGACTTTC. As protein: CASSLTDSGANVLTF. The chain is built from TRBV7-6 and TRBJ2-6; D uncertain. The V end was cut by 2 bases, the J end by 1 base, with 6 bases between. The CDR3 is 15 amino acids. Germline CDR1 is SGHVS and CDR2 is FNYEAQ.

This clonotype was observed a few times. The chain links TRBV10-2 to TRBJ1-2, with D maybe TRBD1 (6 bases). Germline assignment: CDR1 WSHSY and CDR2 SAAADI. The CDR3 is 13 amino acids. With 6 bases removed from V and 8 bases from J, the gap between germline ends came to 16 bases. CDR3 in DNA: TGCGCCAGCAGGTCAGGGGCAGGCGGCGGCTACACCTTC. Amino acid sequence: CASRSGAGGGYTF.

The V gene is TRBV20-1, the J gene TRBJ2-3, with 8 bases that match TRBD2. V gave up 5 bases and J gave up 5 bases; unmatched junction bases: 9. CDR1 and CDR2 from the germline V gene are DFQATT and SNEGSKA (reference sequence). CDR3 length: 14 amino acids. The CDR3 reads CSAQSGSEEDTQYF. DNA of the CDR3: TGCAGTGCTCAAAGCGGGAGTGAGGAAGATACGCAGTATTTT.

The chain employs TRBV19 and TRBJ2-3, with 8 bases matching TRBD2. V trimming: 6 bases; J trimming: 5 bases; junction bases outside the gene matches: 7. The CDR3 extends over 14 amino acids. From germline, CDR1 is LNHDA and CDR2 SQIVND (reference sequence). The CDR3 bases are TGTGCCAGTAGACTGACCGGGACTAGAGATACGCAGTATTTT. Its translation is CASRLTGTRDTQYF.

The DNA of the CDR3 is TGCAGCGTTGGGTACAGGGCGAGGAGAGTCCCTGAAGCTTTCTTT. This encodes CSVGYRARRVPEAFF. The chain employs TRBV29-1 and TRBJ1-1; D may be TRBD1 (6 bases). CDR3 length: 15 residues. In germline, CDR1 is SQVTM, CDR2 ANQGSEA. V shed 4 bases and J shed 6 bases, with 21 bases lying between them.

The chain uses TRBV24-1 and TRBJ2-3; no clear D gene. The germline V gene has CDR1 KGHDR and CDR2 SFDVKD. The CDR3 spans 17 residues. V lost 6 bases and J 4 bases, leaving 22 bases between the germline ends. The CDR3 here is CATSQPSTVNHADTQYF. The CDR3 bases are TGTGCCACCAGTCAGCCTTCTACGGTGAACCACGCAGATACGCAGTATTTT.

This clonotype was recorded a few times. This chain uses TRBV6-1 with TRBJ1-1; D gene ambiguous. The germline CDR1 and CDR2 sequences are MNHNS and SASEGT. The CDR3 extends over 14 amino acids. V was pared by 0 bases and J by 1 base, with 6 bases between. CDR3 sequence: CASSEAPRNTEAFF. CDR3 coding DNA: TGTGCCAGCAGTGAAGCCCCCAGGAACACTGAAGCTTTCTTT.

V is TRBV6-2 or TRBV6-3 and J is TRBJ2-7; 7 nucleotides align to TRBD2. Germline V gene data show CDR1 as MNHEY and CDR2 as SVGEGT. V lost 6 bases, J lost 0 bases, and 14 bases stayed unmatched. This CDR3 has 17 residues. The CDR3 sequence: CASSASSGSTRSYEQYF. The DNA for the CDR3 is TGTGCCAGCAGCGCATCTAGCGGCTCTACTCGCTCCTACGAGCAGTACTTC.

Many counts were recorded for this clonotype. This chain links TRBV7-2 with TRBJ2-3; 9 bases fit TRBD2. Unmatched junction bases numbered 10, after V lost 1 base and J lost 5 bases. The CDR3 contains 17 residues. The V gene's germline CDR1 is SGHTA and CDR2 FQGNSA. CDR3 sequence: CASSLELAGGPGDTQYF. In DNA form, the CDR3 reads TGTGCCAGCAGCTTAGAACTCGCGGGAGGGCCAGGAGATACGCAGTATTTT. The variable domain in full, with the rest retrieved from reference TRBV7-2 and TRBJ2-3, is GAGVSQSPSNKVTEKGKDVELRCDPISGHTALYWYRQSLGQGLEFLIYFQGNSAPDKSGLPSDRFSAERTGGSVSTLTIQRTQQEDSAVYLCASSLELAGGPGDTQYFGPGTRLTVL.

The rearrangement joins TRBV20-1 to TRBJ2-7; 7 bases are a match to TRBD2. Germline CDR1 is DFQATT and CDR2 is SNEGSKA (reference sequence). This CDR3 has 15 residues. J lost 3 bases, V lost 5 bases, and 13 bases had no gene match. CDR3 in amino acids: CSALRGLADYYEQYF. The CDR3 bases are TGCAGTGCTCTCAGAGGCCTAGCGGACTACTACGAGCAGTACTTC.